The 28 T cell receptor beta chains below were found in one sample sequenced in a study of T cells after yellow fever vaccination. MiXCR, applied by TCRdb to the 5' RACE reads, yields one record per CDR3 protein. The sample records about 580,000 distinct CDR3 sequences, about 17% being singletons. The source material was PBMCs, sampled 5 days after the first yellow fever vaccination. These receptors came from a man aged 18 to 29 who received the YFV17D yellow fever vaccine.

The table lists this clonotype with many counts. V usage is TRBV5-1 and J usage is TRBJ1-1; no firm D call. CDR1 and CDR2 (germline): SGHRS, YFSETQ. The CDR3 extends over 14 amino acids. V dropped 2 bases and J dropped 0 bases, with 8 bases sitting between them. CDR3 DNA: TGCGCCAGCAGCTTATCTATCATGAACACTGAAGCTTTCTTT. It encodes CASSLSIMNTEAFF.

The J gene is TRBJ1-2, the V gene TRBV28; D is undetermined. Trimming pared 2 bases from V and 6 bases from J, leaving 10 bases between. Germline CDR1 and CDR2: MDHEN and SYDVKM. The CDR3 runs 13 residues. The CDR3 DNA is TGTGCCAGCAGTTTACCCGGGTCAGATGGCTACACCTTC. Residues: CASSLPGSDGYTF.

The genes are TRBV14 and TRBJ1-5; weak D call: TRBD1 (6 bases). The germline V gene has CDR1 SGHDN and CDR2 FVKESK. Between the trimmed V and J ends, which lost 3 bases and 15 bases, there was a span of 21 bases. This CDR3 has 14 residues. CDR3 nucleotides: TGTGCCAGCAGCCAGACGGGACAAAATTCCCATCCGCATTTT. Encoded protein: CASSQTGQNSHPHF.

The J gene is TRBJ2-5, the V gene TRBV7-2, with TRBD2 matching 11 bases. The V gene end was trimmed by 6 bases and the J gene end by 4 bases; junction bases not matched to a gene: 7. Germline loops: CDR1 SGHTA, CDR2 FQGNSA. The CDR3 runs to 15 residues. The CDR3: CASRFSGGAGETQYF. As DNA, the CDR3 is TGTGCCAGCAGATTTAGCGGGGGGGCTGGAGAGACCCAGTACTTC.

The chain carries TRBV7-8 and TRBJ2-3; D is unresolved. The CDR3 has 14 amino acids. Germline lookup yields CDR1 SGHVS and CDR2 FQNEAQ. The V end lost 2 bases, the J end lost 0 bases, and 6 bases lay between the germline ends. This CDR3 is CASSLLTSTDTQYF. The CDR3 bases are TGTGCCAGCAGCTTACTGACTAGCACAGATACGCAGTATTTT. Looking up the rest from reference TRBV7-8 and TRBJ2-3 gives the full variable domain: GAGVSQSPRYKVAKRGQDVALRCDPISGHVSLFWYQQALGQGPEFLTYFQNEAQLDKSGLPSDRFFAERPEGSVSTLKIQRTQQEDSAVYLCASSLLTSTDTQYFGPGTRLTVL.

This clonotype has more than one count but fewer than ten. This chain links TRBV12-3 or TRBV12-4 with TRBJ2-1; TRBD2 agrees at 14 bases. CDR3 length equals 15 residues. Trimming took 7 bases from V and 5 from J; bases not matched to a gene: 4. CDR3 nucleotides: TGTGCCAGCACCCAGACTAGCGGGGGGGACAATGAGCAGTTCTTC. It encodes CASTQTSGGDNEQFF.

V is TRBV12-3 or TRBV12-4 and J is TRBJ1-3; D gene unclear. The V gene lost 4 bases and the J gene lost 0 bases, with 13 bases spanning the gap. The CDR3 sequence is 16 residues long. CDR3 in DNA: TGTGCCAGCAGTTCTTCTACGGCGTCCTCTGGAAACACCATATATTTT. Its protein is CASSSSTASSGNTIYF.

The rearrangement joins TRBV5-1 to TRBJ1-4, with TRBD1 matching over 10 bases. Germline V gives CDR1 SGHRS, CDR2 YFSETQ. The V and J ends lost 4 bases and 7 bases, in that order; junction bases with no gene match: 13. This CDR3 comprises 17 residues. CDR3 bases: TGCGCCAGCAGCATAGGACAGGGGGGGTCCTTTGGTGAAAAACTGTTTTTT. As protein: CASSIGQGGSFGEKLFF.

This clonotype was observed many times. V and J are TRBV3-1 and TRBJ1-6; perhaps TRBD1 as D (5 bases). Between the trimmed V and J ends, which lost 5 bases and 7 bases, there was a span of 12 bases. There are 14 residues in the CDR3. In germline, CDR1 is LGHDT, CDR2 YNNKEL (reference sequence). In DNA form, the CDR3 reads TGTGCCAGCAGCAGCCGGGACGGGAATTCACCCCTCCACTTT. It is translated as CASSSRDGNSPLHF.

The rearrangement joins TRBV12-3 or TRBV12-4 to TRBJ1-6; 7 bases match TRBD1. Trimming removed 3 bases from V and 7 bases from J; junction bases left unmatched: 9. The CDR3 is made up of 16 amino acids. Here the CDR3 DNA reads TGTGCCAGCAGTTTTCACAGGGGCCCCCTAAATTCACCCCTCCACTTT. It is translated as CASSFHRGPLNSPLHF.

The table lists this clonotype with a few counts. The V gene is TRBV27, the J gene TRBJ1-2; 12 positions agree with TRBD1. CDR1 is MNHEY and CDR2 is SMNVEV in the germline V gene (reference sequence). V lost 6 bases and J lost 8; bases outside the gene matches: 4. The CDR3 is made up of 13 amino acids. The CDR3 coding sequence is TGTGCCAGCAGACGGGACAGGGGGCGCGGCTACACCTTC. Its translation: CASRRDRGRGYTF.

This clonotype has more than one count but fewer than ten. The chain couples TRBV9 to TRBJ1-4, with D perhaps TRBD1 (6 bases). Germline values: CDR1 SGDLS, CDR2 YYNGEE. Trimming removed 4 bases from V and 2 bases from J, with 9 bases in between. This CDR3 comprises 14 residues. The CDR3 loop reads CASSSQGTNEKLFF. CDR3 coding DNA: TGTGCCAGCAGCTCCCAGGGGACTAATGAAAAACTGTTTTTT.

This clonotype occurred a few times. This rearrangement joins TRBV12-3 or TRBV12-4 to TRBJ2-2, with D possibly called TRBD1 or TRBD2 (6 bases each). Trimming left V 10 bases short and J 3 bases short, with 12 bases between. The CDR3 has 13 amino acids. The CDR3 spells CATGAGHTGELFF. The CDR3 DNA sequence: TGTGCCACGGGGGCGGGTCACACCGGGGAGCTGTTTTTT.

A few counts support this clonotype. This chain links TRBV12-3 or TRBV12-4 with TRBJ2-3, with TRBD2 matching 11 bases. This CDR3 has 16 amino acids. V lost 5 bases to trimming and J lost 2 bases; unmatched junction nucleotides: 6. Here the CDR3 reads CASSERLAGNTDTQYF. CDR3 coding DNA: TGTGCCAGCAGTGAAAGACTAGCGGGGAACACAGATACGCAGTATTTT.

The chain combines TRBV7-2 with TRBJ2-1; D gene unclear. CDR3 length equals 13 residues. V lost 8 bases, J lost 4 bases, and 12 bases lay in between. Looked up from germline, CDR1 is SGHTA and CDR2 is FQGNSA. CDR3 loop: CASCETLYNEQFF. The CDR3 coding sequence is TGTGCCAGCTGTGAGACACTATACAATGAGCAGTTCTTC.

This clonotype was picked up a small number of times. This chain uses TRBV11-2 with TRBJ2-3; TRBD2 agrees at 13 bases. Germline loops: CDR1 SGHAT, CDR2 FQNNGV. Trimming cost V 5 bases and J 2 bases; bases outside gene matches: 7. The CDR3 length is 17 residues. CDR3 residues: CASSPRTSGGHTDTQYF. In nucleotides, the CDR3 is TGTGCCAGCAGCCCACGGACTAGCGGGGGTCACACAGATACGCAGTATTTT.

V and J are TRBV12-3 or TRBV12-4 and TRBJ1-1, with TRBD1 matching over 7 bases. The CDR3 consists of 14 residues. The V segment lost 4 bases and the J segment 5 bases; nucleotides outside the gene matches: 7. The CDR3, as DNA: TGTGCCAGCAGTTCCGGGACAGCGGTAACTGAAGCTTTCTTT. Amino acids: CASSSGTAVTEAFF.

V usage is TRBV3-1 and J usage is TRBJ2-5; 10 nucleotides align to TRBD2. The V gene end was trimmed by 10 bases and the J gene end by 2 bases; junction bases not matched to a gene: 10. The CDR3 is 15 amino acids. CDR1 LGHDT and CDR2 YNNKEL come from the germline V gene (reference sequence). CDR3 in DNA: TGTGCCACCTGCCCGAGACTAGCGGGTCAAGAGACCCAGTACTTC. Protein product: CATCPRLAGQETQYF.

The rearrangement uses TRBV27 and TRBJ2-3, with D perhaps given as TRBD1 or TRBD2 (5 bases each). The germline V gene encodes CDR1 MNHEY and CDR2 SMNVEV (reference sequence). V lost 8 bases to trimming and J lost 4 bases, with 10 bases between them. The CDR3 is made up of 12 amino acids. CDR3 amino acids: CASGEGPDTQYF. Here the CDR3 DNA reads TGTGCCAGCGGAGAGGGACCAGATACGCAGTATTTT.

This clonotype was counted between two and nine times. J is TRBJ2-1 and V is TRBV20-1, with TRBD2 matching 9 bases. The germline V gene has CDR1 DFQATT and CDR2 SNEGSKA (reference sequence). The trim removed 3 bases at V and 5 bases at J, leaving 8 bases unmatched. The CDR3 spans 15 residues. The CDR3 loop is CSARVLAGKNNEQFF. For the CDR3, the DNA is TGCAGTGCTAGGGTCCTAGCGGGGAAGAACAATGAGCAGTTCTTC.

Only a few counts were recorded for this clonotype. This chain uses TRBV11-2 with TRBJ1-6; D possibly corresponds to TRBD1 (6 bases). There are 18 residues in the CDR3. In germline, CDR1 is SGHAT, CDR2 FQNNGV. V was clipped by 5 bases and J by 0 bases, with 17 bases between them. The CDR3 is CASSRDRDMSSYNSPLHF. CDR3 nucleotide sequence: TGTGCCAGCAGCCGCGACCGGGACATGAGCTCCTATAATTCACCCCTCCACTTT. The whole variable domain, filled in from reference TRBV11-2 and TRBJ1-6, reads EAGVAQSPRYKIIEKRQSVAFWCNPISGHATLYWYQQILGQGPKLLIQFQNNGVVDDSQLPKDRFSAERLKGVDSTLKIQPAKLEDSAVYLCASSRDRDMSSYNSPLHFGNGTRLTVT.

This sequence joins TRBV12-3 or TRBV12-4 and TRBJ2-7; D is unclear. The CDR3 extends over 11 amino acids. The ends were cut back, 2 bases at V and 5 bases at J, with 4 bases in the middle. The CDR3 DNA is TGTGCCAGCAGTTTAACGAACGAGCAGTACTTC. Residues: CASSLTNEQYF.

This clonotype was recorded a few times. The chain employs TRBV5-1 and TRBJ1-2; 10 nucleotides line up with TRBD1. J gave up 8 bases and V 0 bases, and 7 bases lay outside the gene matches. This CDR3 comprises 15 residues. Per the germline V gene, CDR1 is SGHRS and CDR2 is YFSETQ. The CDR3, as DNA: TGCGCCAGCAGCTTGGCCCTTGGACAGGGGGAGGGCTACACCTTC. It specifies CASSLALGQGEGYTF. The full variable domain, in which reference TRBV5-1 and TRBJ1-2 provide the parts outside the CDR3, is KAGVTQTPRYLIKTRGQQVTLSCSPISGHRSVSWYQQTPGQGLQFLFEYFSETQRNKGNFPGRFSGRQFSNSRSEMNVSTLELGDSALYLCASSLALGQGEGYTFGSGTRLTVV.

V is TRBV27 and J is TRBJ2-7; D possibly corresponds to TRBD1 (6 bases). Trimming removed 6 bases at V and 3 bases at J, with 21 bases between. The germline gives CDR1 MNHEY, CDR2 SMNVEV (reference sequence). The CDR3 has 16 residues. CDR3 loop: CASRSPPTGTSYEQYF. DNA of the CDR3: TGTGCCAGCAGGTCTCCTCCCACAGGGACAAGCTACGAGCAGTACTTC.

There are a few counts of this clonotype. Mismatch with germline at one junction end may stem from a read error. The V and J genes are TRBV5-1 and TRBJ2-2, with a tentative D call TRBD2 (6 bases). Germline V CDR1 and CDR2: SGHRS, YFSETQ. This CDR3 is built from 14 residues. This CDR3 is CVSGYDSHTGELFF. The DNA for the CDR3 is TGCGTCAGCGGGTACGACAGCCACACCGGGGAGCTGTTTTTT. Full variable domain (remainder filled in from reference TRBV5-1 and TRBJ2-2): KAGVTQTPRYLIKTRGQQVTLSCSPISGHRSVSWYQQTPGQGLQFLFEYFSETQRNKGNFPGRFSGRQFSNSRSEMNVSTLELGDSALYLCVSGYDSHTGELFFGEGSRLTVL.

The chain combines TRBV15 with TRBJ2-5; D is perhaps TRBD2 (5 bases). V was clipped by 3 bases and J by 2 bases, with 16 bases between them. The germline V gene encodes CDR1 LNHNV and CDR2 YYDKDF (reference sequence). The CDR3 contains 16 residues. CDR3 amino acids: CATSRGGAVPQETQYF. The DNA of the CDR3 is TGTGCCACCAGCAGGGGCGGAGCGGTACCACAAGAGACCCAGTACTTC.

The chain has TRBV5-1 and TRBJ1-1; D is possibly TRBD1 (5 bases). The CDR3 runs 15 residues. V was pared by 1 base and J by 2 bases, with 12 bases between. Germline CDR1 is SGHRS and CDR2 is YFSETQ. CDR3 sequence (DNA): TGCGCCAGCAGCTTGTTGGGACCGCCAAACACTGAAGCTTTCTTT. Its protein is CASSLLGPPNTEAFF.

The rearrangement uses TRBV5-4 and TRBJ2-7; TRBD2 might be the D (5 bases). This CDR3 is built from 14 residues. The germline V gene encodes CDR1 SGHNT and CDR2 YYREEE (reference sequence). With 0 bases removed from V and 3 bases from J, the gap between germline ends came to 10 bases. The CDR3 DNA is TGTGCCAGCAGCTTGGTTCCGGGAAACTACGAGCAGTACTTC. Amino acid sequence: CASSLVPGNYEQYF.